One T cell receptor (beta chain) is described in this entry. Its matching antigen is unknown. Method: immunoSEQ multiplex PCR; TCRdb's copy keeps in-frame clones and lacks some. The repertoire has some 88,000 clones, around 96% of them found once; the top ten carry 0.78%. The entry originates in a study of cytomegalovirus exposure and HLA in healthy donors. Study findings and constraints: Specificity for CMV antigens was confirmed in vitro for three of the CMV-associated chains. While the bulk of TCR sequences proved rare, some public TCRs turned up in many donors.

J lost 9 bases, V lost 0 bases, and 10 bases had no gene match. The CDR3 sequence is 16 residues long. Germline values: CDR1 SGHNT, CDR2 YYREEE (reference sequence). The chain carries TRBV5-4 and TRBJ2-1, with 9 positions matching TRBD2. The sequenced sample consisted of PBMCs. The source of this sequence is a man aged 18 to 29 in good health and CMV-seronegative. The CDR3 DNA sequence: TGTGCCAGCAGCTTGGAGCTAGCGGGATCGGTGGTTGAGCAGTTCTTC. Amino acids: CASSLELAGSVVEQFF.